What follows are 29 T cell receptor beta chains derived from one specimen sequenced in a study of cytomegalovirus exposure and HLA in healthy donors. Primers for the PCR totalled 60 Vbeta and 13 Jbeta. Assay used: immunoSEQ multiplex PCR; TCRdb lists only in-frame clones, some missing. The profile covers about 170,000 clones, with under 80% appearing a single time and around 2.9% taken by the ten largest. The sequencing input was PBMCs. These receptors originate from a man in his forties in good health and CMV-seronegative.

The chain is built from TRBV5-6 and TRBJ2-2; no reliable D call. Trimming cost V 0 bases and J 4 bases, with 4 bases left between them. The CDR3 is 13 residues long. From germline, CDR1 is SGHDT and CDR2 YYEEEE. CDR3 sequence: CASSLVSTGELFF. CDR3 DNA: TGTGCCAGCAGCTTGGTGAGCACCGGGGAGCTGTTTTTT.

This clone has only a few counts. The V gene is TRBV29-1, the J gene TRBJ1-5, with D possibly being TRBD1 (5 bases). The CDR3 extends over 13 amino acids. Trimming shortened V by 7 bases and J by 9 bases, and 19 bases separated the two germline ends. The germline gives CDR1 SQVTM, CDR2 ANQGSEA. The CDR3 DNA sequence: TGCAGCGCCGGGGGGGGGTCGGGATTGCCCCAGCATTTT. Protein sequence: CSAGGGSGLPQHF.

This clone turned up a few times. The chain has TRBV19 and TRBJ2-2; a weak D match, TRBD2 (5 bases). Trimming removed 8 bases at V and 7 bases at J, with 20 bases between. CDR3 length equals 15 residues. Germline values: CDR1 LNHDA, CDR2 SQIVND (reference sequence). The CDR3 nucleotides read TGTGCCAGTGACAAGATCCTTCGGGGTGGCGGGGAGCTGTTTTTT. Amino acids: CASDKILRGGGELFF.

This clone was counted once. The chain joins TRBV6-6 to TRBJ2-1, with 7 bases aligning to TRBD1. With V trimmed by 7 bases and J by 1 base, 4 bases remained unmatched. CDR3 length: 14 amino acids. The germline gives CDR1 MNHNY, CDR2 SVGAGI (reference sequence). The CDR3 spells CASKTGVSYNEQFF. CDR3 nucleotides: TGTGCCAGCAAAACAGGGGTTTCCTACAATGAGCAGTTCTTC.

This clone was seen once. The rearrangement links TRBV4-2 to TRBJ2-1; 9 nucleotides line up with TRBD2. The germline V gene encodes CDR1 LGHNA and CDR2 YNFKEQ. The CDR3 loop spans 16 amino acids. Trimming took 3 bases from V and 10 from J; bases not matched to a gene: 13. DNA of the CDR3: TGTGCCAGCAGCCAGCCCGCAGGGACTAGCCCCAGGGAGCAGTTCTTC. Encoded protein: CASSQPAGTSPREQFF.

The chain recombines TRBV18 with TRBJ1-1, with a tentative D call TRBD1 (5 bases). V shed 4 bases and J shed 1 base, with 10 bases lying between them. Per the germline V gene, CDR1 is KGHSH and CDR2 is LQKENI. The CDR3 has 14 residues. Here the CDR3 reads CASSLYTGNTEAFF. CDR3 sequence (DNA): TGTGCCAGCTCACTCTATACAGGGAACACTGAAGCTTTCTTT.

The chain joins TRBV9 to TRBJ2-3; 11 nucleotides match TRBD2. The CDR3 runs to 15 residues. The J segment lost 5 bases and the V segment lost 4 bases, leaving 6 bases of the junction unmatched. Germline loops: CDR1 SGDLS, CDR2 YYNGEE. This CDR3 reads CASSTGTSGRDTQYF. CDR3 in DNA: TGTGCCAGCAGCACCGGGACTAGCGGTAGAGATACGCAGTATTTT.

The rearrangement joins TRBV9 to TRBJ2-5; 9 bases line up with TRBD2. Unmatched junction bases numbered 13, after V lost 3 bases and J lost 4 bases. CDR1 SGDLS and CDR2 YYNGEE come from the germline V gene. The CDR3 covers 17 residues. The CDR3 nucleotides read TGTGCCAGCAGCGAGCCCGGTGGGGCGGGAGGGCGAGAGACCCAGTACTTC. It specifies CASSEPGGAGGRETQYF.

The genes are TRBV19 and TRBJ1-5; TRBD1 is a possible D gene (6 bases). V lost 3 bases to trimming and J lost 5 bases, with 20 bases between them. Per germline, CDR1 LNHDA and CDR2 SQIVND (reference sequence). CDR3 length: 17 residues. The chain's CDR3 is CASSIPMGTSVDQPQHF. In DNA form, the CDR3 reads TGTGCCAGTAGTATCCCCATGGGGACATCAGTAGATCAGCCCCAGCATTTT.

The genes are TRBV9 and TRBJ2-7; 8 bases map to TRBD2. CDR3 length: 16 residues. Trimming at V came to 0 bases and at J to 4 bases, leaving 9 bases not matched to a gene. Per germline, CDR1 SGDLS and CDR2 YYNGEE. CDR3 region: CASSVGVGGGNYEQYF. The CDR3 nucleotides read TGTGCCAGCAGCGTAGGGGTGGGCGGGGGGAATTACGAGCAGTACTTC.

This clone was seen more than once but under ten times. The chain couples TRBV11-3 to TRBJ2-7; maybe TRBD1 (5 bases). Trimming removed 5 bases at V and 3 bases at J, with 14 bases between. CDR3 length equals 14 residues. Germline V gene sequence: CDR1 SGHNT, CDR2 YENEEA. CDR3 nucleotides: TGTGCCAGCAGCCGTTTCGTTAGGGGCTACGAGCAGTACTTC. This translates into CASSRFVRGYEQYF.

The chain has TRBV9 and TRBJ2-1; TRBD2 agrees at 8 bases. Germline V CDR1 and CDR2: SGDLS, YYNGEE. The CDR3 extends over 14 amino acids. V lost 3 bases and J lost 10; bases outside the gene matches: 9. The CDR3: CASSATGLGTEQFF. In DNA, the CDR3 is TGTGCCAGCAGCGCTACGGGACTAGGGACCGAGCAGTTCTTC. Variable domain in full (rest from reference TRBV9 and TRBJ2-1): DSGVTQTPKHLITATGQRVTLRCSPRSGDLSVYWYQQSLDQGLQFLIQYYNGEERAKGNILERFSAQQFPDLHSELNLSSLELGDSALYFCASSATGLGTEQFFGPGTRLTVL.

This chain uses TRBV5-6 with TRBJ2-7; weak D call: TRBD2 (5 bases). Trimming left V 7 bases short and J 10 bases short, with 18 bases between. The CDR3 contains 12 residues. CDR1 SGHDT and CDR2 YYEEEE come from the germline V gene. Here the CDR3 reads CASHLRDHSQYF. In DNA, the CDR3 is TGTGCCAGCCACCTCCGGGATCACTCACAGTACTTC.

The chain joins TRBV7-9 to TRBJ2-2, with 12 positions matching TRBD2. The CDR3 is 15 residues long. Germline loops: CDR1 SEHNR, CDR2 FQNEAQ (reference sequence). J was trimmed by 5 bases and V by 7 bases; bases with no gene match: 5. The DNA for the CDR3 is TGTGCCAGCACCATTGGACTAGCGGGGACCGGGGAGCTGTTTTTT. Protein product: CASTIGLAGTGELFF.

The chain joins TRBV25-1 to TRBJ1-5, with a possible D match to TRBD1 (6 bases). Germline V gene data show CDR1 as MGHDK and CDR2 as SYGVNS. The CDR3 runs to 15 residues. V was trimmed by 0 bases and J by 3 bases, leaving 9 bases between them. In nucleotides, the CDR3 is TGTGCCAGCAGTGAATATCGGGACAACAATCAGCCCCAGCATTTT. It translates to CASSEYRDNNQPQHF.

The chain joins TRBV7-7 to TRBJ2-1, with 10 bases that match TRBD2. Germline lookup yields CDR1 SSHAT and CDR2 FNYEAQ (reference sequence). CDR3 size: 15 residues. CDR3: CAIGPRTSGYNEQFF. CDR3 coding DNA: TGTGCTATAGGCCCCCGGACTAGCGGATACAATGAGCAGTTCTTC. Complete variable domain (other parts from reference TRBV7-7 and TRBJ2-1): GAGVSQSPRYKVTKRGQDVTLRCDPISSHATLYWYQQALGQGPEFLTYFNYEAQPDKSGLPSDRFSAERPEGSISTLTIQRTEQRDSAMYRCAIGPRTSGYNEQFFGPGTRLTVL.

The CDR3 DNA follows: TGCGCCAGCAGCTTGGGGGGAGAGTGGGTCCAAGAGACCCAGTACTTC. Its protein product is CASSLGGEWVQETQYF. The V call is TRBV5-1, the J call TRBJ2-5; D is possibly TRBD2 (5 bases). From germline, CDR1 is SGHRS and CDR2 YFSETQ. V was clipped by 0 bases and J by 1 base, with 13 bases between them. CDR3 length: 16 amino acids.

This sequence joins TRBV6-6 and TRBJ2-6, with TRBD1 matching 8 bases. V lost 5 bases, J lost 3 bases, and 6 bases stayed unmatched. The length of the CDR3 is 16 residues. The V gene's germline CDR1 is MNHNY and CDR2 SVGAGI (reference sequence). CDR3: CASSGQGIGGANVLTF. The CDR3 region has the DNA TGTGCCAGCAGTGGACAGGGCATAGGTGGGGCCAACGTCCTGACTTTC.

The chain carries TRBV5-1 and TRBJ2-5; 9 nucleotides agree with TRBD1. The DNA end is a closer match to TRBJ2-7, so the J assignment may be wrong. The CDR3 length is 17 residues. Germline V lookup: CDR1 SGHRS, CDR2 YFSETQ. The CDR3 protein is CASSLAPGQGGGYEQYF. The CDR3 nucleotides are TGCGCCAGCAGCTTGGCTCCGGGACAGGGCGGCGGTTACGAGCAGTACTTC.

The J gene is TRBJ1-5, the V gene TRBV2, with TRBD1 matching over 9 bases. V was pared by 5 bases and J by 3 bases, with 8 bases of the junction left unmatched. The CDR3 length is 16 residues. In germline, CDR1 is SNHLY, CDR2 FYNNEI. This chain's CDR3 is CASSLTGGRVNQPQHF. The CDR3 region has the DNA TGTGCCAGCAGTCTGACAGGGGGAAGGGTCAATCAGCCCCAGCATTTT.

This clone was seen just once. The chain has TRBV9 and TRBJ1-1; 8 bases align to TRBD1. Trimming took 3 bases from V and 5 from J; bases not matched to a gene: 12. Germline CDR1 is SGDLS and CDR2 is YYNGEE. This CDR3 spans 16 amino acids. CDR3 in DNA: TGTGCCAGCAGCGCCCTAATGACAGGGGCGAGGACTGAAGCTTTCTTT. It translates to CASSALMTGARTEAFF.

This clone has just a few counts. This rearrangement joins TRBV9 to TRBJ2-7, with TRBD1 as a possible D gene (6 bases). The germline CDR1 and CDR2 sequences are SGDLS and YYNGEE. Deletions cut 0 bases from V and 6 bases from J, with 16 bases between. This CDR3 contains 15 residues. CDR3 in amino acids: CASSVDGVGGSEQYF. CDR3 bases: TGTGCCAGCAGCGTAGACGGAGTAGGGGGTTCCGAGCAGTACTTC. The entire variable domain, with the rest obtained from reference TRBV9 and TRBJ2-7, is as follows: DSGVTQTPKHLITATGQRVTLRCSPRSGDLSVYWYQQSLDQGLQFLIQYYNGEERAKGNILERFSAQQFPDLHSELNLSSLELGDSALYFCASSVDGVGGSEQYFGPGTRLTVT.

This chain connects TRBV7-2 to TRBJ2-5; 8 bases are a match to TRBD2. With V trimmed by 5 bases and J by 3 bases, 5 bases remained unmatched. The CDR3 consists of 14 residues. Germline V gives CDR1 SGHTA, CDR2 FQGNSA. The CDR3 loop reads CASSPAGGEETQYF. Written as DNA, the CDR3 is TGTGCCAGCAGCCCGGCGGGGGGAGAAGAGACCCAGTACTTC.

This clone was seen only once. The chain couples TRBV7-9 to TRBJ2-3; a possible D gene is TRBD2 (6 bases). CDR3 length equals 15 residues. V dropped 5 bases and J dropped 3 bases, with 15 bases sitting between them. Looked up from germline, CDR1 is SEHNR and CDR2 is FQNEAQ (reference sequence). CDR3 region: CASSPSGTPTDTQYF. The CDR3 DNA sequence: TGTGCCAGCAGCCCCTCGGGGACTCCGACAGATACGCAGTATTTT.

The V gene is TRBV7-2, the J gene TRBJ2-3, with 12 bases that match TRBD2. Germline V CDR1 and CDR2: SGHTA, FQGNSA. The CDR3 has 15 residues. The trim removed 0 bases at V and 9 bases at J, leaving 4 bases unmatched. The CDR3 spells CASSLALAGGHTQYF. The CDR3 bases are TGTGCCAGCAGCTTAGCTCTAGCGGGGGGGCACACGCAGTATTTT.

The J gene is TRBJ2-3, the V gene TRBV4-3; TRBD1 might be the D (5 bases). The CDR3 sequence is 15 residues long. Trimming removed 3 bases from V and 2 bases from J, with 12 bases in between. Germline CDR1 LGHNA, CDR2 YSLEER. DNA of the CDR3: TGCGCCAGCAGCCAGGGCGCGACAGACACAGATACGCAGTATTTT. Its translation: CASSQGATDTDTQYF.

There are a few counts of this clone. The chain recombines TRBV7-2 with TRBJ2-2, with 8 bases lining up with TRBD2. Losses at the gene ends were 5 bases for V and 3 bases for J; bases not matched to a gene: 11. The CDR3 covers 17 residues. Germline V gene sequence: CDR1 SGHTA, CDR2 FQGNSA. Written as DNA, the CDR3 is TGTGCCAGCAGCCCCCCCCCGGGACTAGGGTACACCGGGGAGCTGTTTTTT. Its protein is CASSPPPGLGYTGELFF.

This chain joins TRBV5-4 and TRBJ2-3, with TRBD2 matching over 8 bases. Germline V CDR1 and CDR2: SGHNT, YYREEE (reference sequence). J was trimmed by 0 bases and V by 1 base; bases with no gene match: 16. The CDR3 extends over 20 amino acids. The CDR3 coding sequence is TGTGCCAGCAGCTTGAGCTTATCCGGGAGGGCTAGCGGTAGCACAGATACGCAGTATTTT. Translation gives CASSLSLSGRASGSTDTQYF.

Only one count was recorded for this clone. The chain carries TRBV9 and TRBJ2-1; D may be TRBD2 (8 bases). Trimming shortened V by 0 bases and J by 5 bases, and 27 bases separated the two germline ends. The CDR3 length is 20 residues. CDR1 and CDR2 from the germline V gene are SGDLS and YYNGEE. The CDR3, as DNA: TGTGCCAGCAGCGTAGTACCCACCGTCGGGGGGGGACAGCTTAACAATGAGCAGTTCTTC. Translation: CASSVVPTVGGGQLNNEQFF.